The 20 T cell receptor beta chains given below trace back to one sample, sequenced in a study of early stage breast cancer tumors. Profiled with immunoSEQ multiplex PCR; TCRdb holds only in-frame clones, not every one. In the table there are 10,000 or so clones, about 70% of which are singletons. The sequenced sample was normal breast tissue next to the tumor. All receptors come from a person aged 55 to 69 with breast cancer.

The chain links TRBV29-1 to TRBJ2-5, with TRBD1 identical over 10 bases. The last part of the DNA fits TRBJ2-7 better; the J call may be wrong. Germline V lookup: CDR1 SQVTM, CDR2 ANQGSEA. CDR3 size: 14 residues. CDR3 residues: CSVLGQGVTDEQYF. In DNA, the CDR3 is TGCAGCGTTCTTGGACAGGGGGTAACGGACGAGCAGTACTTC.

This clone appeared a few times. The rearrangement links TRBV5-6 to TRBJ2-7, with a weak D call TRBD2 (5 bases). Germline-derived CDR1 and CDR2 are SGHDT and YYEEEE. V was shortened by 2 bases and J by 6 bases, with 12 bases between the two germline ends. The CDR3 covers 13 residues. CDR3 protein: CASSFPGFGEQYF. DNA of the CDR3: TGTGCCAGCAGCTTCCCGGGATTCGGCGAGCAGTACTTC.

The CDR3 nucleotides read TGTGCCAGCAGCTTAGCGGCGAGGACTCTCTATGGCTACACCTTC. It codes for CASSLAARTLYGYTF. The V and J genes are TRBV7-2 and TRBJ1-2; D not resolved. The germline CDR1 and CDR2 sequences are SGHTA and FQGNSA. There are 15 residues in the CDR3. The germline V and J ends were trimmed by 0 bases and 4 bases, with 12 bases remaining between them.

The rearrangement links TRBV29-1 to TRBJ1-1, with 9 bases identical to TRBD1. J gave up 4 bases and V 2 bases, and 2 bases lay outside the gene matches. CDR1 is SQVTM and CDR2 is ANQGSEA in the germline V gene. The CDR3 is 13 amino acids. CDR3 DNA sequence: TGCAGCGTTGAAAAGGGACAGGGCACTGAAGCTTTCTTT. Translating it yields CSVEKGQGTEAFF.

This rearrangement joins TRBV2 to TRBJ1-1; possible D gene TRBD1, 5 bases. V lost 3 bases to trimming and J lost 7 bases, with 24 bases between them. Germline V lookup: CDR1 SNHLY, CDR2 FYNNEI. The CDR3 is 17 amino acids. For the CDR3, the DNA is TGTGCCAGCAGTGAGGGGGTTCCGGGGAGGGGCGCACATGAAGCTTTCTTT. It translates to CASSEGVPGRGAHEAFF. The variable domain in full, completed from reference TRBV2 and TRBJ1-1, reads EPEVTQTPSHQVTQMGQEVILRCVPISNHLYFYWYRQILGQKVEFLVSFYNNEISEKSEIFDDQFSVERPDGSNFTLKIRSTKLEDSAMYFCASSEGVPGRGAHEAFFGQGTRLTVV.

The J gene is TRBJ1-5, the V gene TRBV28; D unresolved. Germline assignment: CDR1 MDHEN and CDR2 SYDVKM. CDR3 length equals 12 residues. V was clipped by 2 bases and J by 3 bases, with 2 bases between them. CDR3 amino acids: CASSLLNQPQHF. CDR3 nucleotide sequence: TGTGCCAGCAGTTTACTCAATCAGCCCCAGCATTTT. The full variable domain, with the rest looked up from reference TRBV28 and TRBJ1-5, is DVKVTQSSRYLVKRTGEKVFLECVQDMDHENMFWYRQDPGLGLRLIYFSYDVKMKEKGDIPEGYSVSREKKERFSLILESASTNQTSMYLCASSLLNQPQHFGDGTRLSIL.

The chain has TRBV5-8 and TRBJ2-1; a weak D match, TRBD2 (5 bases). The germline CDR1 and CDR2 sequences are SGHTS and YDEGEE. Trimming removed 4 bases from V and 4 bases from J, with 12 bases in between. The CDR3 covers 14 residues. For the CDR3, the DNA is TGTGCCAGCAGCGCCGGGGTCTCATACAATGAGCAGTTCTTC. Amino acid sequence: CASSAGVSYNEQFF.

The chain employs TRBV7-2 and TRBJ2-2; 7 nucleotides agree with TRBD2. The J segment lost 2 bases and the V segment lost 5 bases, leaving 2 bases of the junction unmatched. The CDR3 length is 14 residues. The germline CDR1 and CDR2 sequences are SGHTA and FQGNSA. In DNA, the CDR3 is TGTGCCAGCAGCCGGGACTACAACACCGGGGAGCTGTTTTTT. This gives the protein CASSRDYNTGELFF.

This clone was picked up a small number of times. The V and J genes are TRBV30 and TRBJ2-1; a possible D gene is TRBD2 (7 bases). CDR3 length equals 17 residues. Deletions cut 3 bases from V and 1 base from J, with 19 bases between. CDR1 is GTSNPN and CDR2 is SVGIG in the germline V gene (reference sequence). As DNA, the CDR3 is TGTGCCTGGAGCCGCCGGTCGGGGGGCATTTCCTACAATGAGCAGTTCTTC. Protein sequence: CAWSRRSGGISYNEQFF. The variable domain in full, completed from reference TRBV30 and TRBJ2-1, reads SQTIHQWPATLVQPVGSPLSLECTVEGTSNPNLYWYRQAAGRGLQLLFYSVGIGQISSEVPQNLSASRPQDRQFILSSKKLLLSDSGFYLCAWSRRSGGISYNEQFFGPGTRLTVL.

CDR3 in DNA: TGTGCCAGCTCACCCCAGACAGCTCAGCCCCAGCATTTT. This gives the protein CASSPQTAQPQHF. This chain joins TRBV18 and TRBJ1-5; weak D call: TRBD1 (5 bases). This CDR3 has 13 amino acids. Germline V gives CDR1 KGHSH, CDR2 LQKENI. With 3 bases removed from V and 6 bases from J, the gap between germline ends came to 9 bases. The whole variable domain, filled in from reference TRBV18 and TRBJ1-5, reads NAGVMQNPRHLVRRRGQEARLRCSPMKGHSHVYWYRQLPEEGLKFMVYLQKENIIDESGMPKERFSAEFPKEGPSILRIQQVVRGDSAAYFCASSPQTAQPQHFGDGTRLSIL.

The rearrangement links TRBV19 to TRBJ1-2, with D hard to call. Germline V gene data show CDR1 as LNHDA and CDR2 as SQIVND (reference sequence). V was pared by 5 bases and J by 4 bases, with 8 bases between. The CDR3 is 12 amino acids. CDR3 amino acids: CASSSLAYGYTF. CDR3 coding DNA: TGTGCCAGTAGTTCCTTGGCCTATGGCTACACCTTC.

The chain combines TRBV11-2 with TRBJ2-1; 10 bases are a match to TRBD2. Per germline, CDR1 SGHAT and CDR2 FQNNGV. The ends lost 5 bases at V and 7 bases at J; junction bases unmatched: 14. The CDR3 spans 17 residues. CDR3 in DNA: TGTGCCAGCAGCCAAATCTTTAAGCGGGAGGGTGATAATGAGCAGTTCTTC. This encodes CASSQIFKREGDNEQFF.

This chain uses TRBV14 with TRBJ1-1; TRBD1 matches 7 bases. The CDR3 contains 15 residues. Germline V lookup: CDR1 SGHDN, CDR2 FVKESK. J lost 1 base, V lost 4 bases, and 6 bases had no gene match. The CDR3 spells CASSLRTGGNTEAFF. The DNA for the CDR3 is TGTGCCAGCAGCCTACGGACAGGAGGGAACACTGAAGCTTTCTTT.

The J gene is TRBJ2-1, the V gene TRBV11-3; D gene unclear. Between the trimmed V and J ends, which lost 5 bases and 3 bases, there was a span of 8 bases. There are 13 residues in the CDR3. Germline V CDR1 and CDR2: SGHNT, YENEEA. In DNA form, the CDR3 reads TGTGCCAGCAGCACAGATTACTACAATGAGCAGTTCTTC. It is translated as CASSTDYYNEQFF.

This clone is a singleton in its sample. V is TRBV12-5 and J is TRBJ1-5, with D tentatively TRBD1 (6 bases). The ends were cut back, 1 base at V and 2 bases at J, with 12 bases in the middle. Germline CDR1 and CDR2: LGHNT and FRNRAP. CDR3 size: 16 residues. Here the CDR3 reads CASGLEGGGGNQPQHF. In DNA, the CDR3 is TGTGCTAGTGGTTTGGAGGGGGGGGGAGGCAATCAGCCCCAGCATTTT.

This clone is categorized as medium-sized. This chain joins TRBV6-5 and TRBJ2-1; tentatively, D is TRBD1 (6 bases). V shed 6 bases and J shed 7 bases, with 13 bases lying between them. CDR1 and CDR2 from the germline V gene are MNHEY and SVGAGI. The CDR3 covers 13 residues. CDR3 in DNA: TGTGCCAGCAGGACACAGGGAAGGAATGAGCAGTTCTTC. Amino acid sequence: CASRTQGRNEQFF.

CDR3 bases: TGCAGCGTGTCTTCGCGGGAAAGGTACGAGCAGTACTTC. Translated, it gives CSVSSRERYEQYF. V usage is TRBV29-1 and J usage is TRBJ2-7, with D possibly matching TRBD2 (6 bases). With 6 bases removed from V and 4 bases from J, the gap between germline ends came to 16 bases. The CDR3 is made up of 13 amino acids. The germline V gene has CDR1 SQVTM and CDR2 ANQGSEA.

This clone has more than one count but fewer than ten. The rearrangement links TRBV5-4 to TRBJ1-5, with a weak D call TRBD1 (5 bases). Germline CDR1 is SGHNT and CDR2 is YYREEE (reference sequence). The CDR3 has 13 residues. Trimming removed 0 bases at V and 5 bases at J, with 6 bases between. For the CDR3, the DNA is TGTGCCAGCAGCTTGGCGGGGGATCAGCCCCAGCATTTT. It yields the protein CASSLAGDQPQHF.

This clone is medium-sized within its sample. The chain employs TRBV27 and TRBJ2-3; D not resolved. This CDR3 has 18 amino acids. V lost 2 bases to trimming and J lost 3 bases, with 21 bases between them. Germline V gene data show CDR1 as MNHEY and CDR2 as SMNVEV (reference sequence). The CDR3 DNA follows: TGTGCCAGCAGTTTAGATGTGGCACAGTCCTTCAATACAGATACGCAGTATTTT. It is translated as CASSLDVAQSFNTDTQYF.

V is TRBV5-4 and J is TRBJ2-7; a weak D match, TRBD2 (6 bases). Germline V gene sequence: CDR1 SGHNT, CDR2 YYREEE (reference sequence). Deletions cut 2 bases from V and 4 bases from J, with 16 bases between. This CDR3 comprises 15 residues. The DNA for the CDR3 is TGTGCCAGCAGCTTTGGTGCCGGGAGTTCATACGAGCAGTACTTC. It yields the protein CASSFGAGSSYEQYF.